This T cell receptor beta chain was profiled in a study of T cell responses to AZD1222 COVID-19 vaccine. Notes on the study in general: When two AZD1222 doses had been given, Spike-specific TCR breadth and depth rose. Researchers report vaccine-associated CD4 TCRs spanning spike, with dominance at 160-218 and 743-854. Nearly half of unique spike-specific TCRs reportedly avoided B.1.351 and B.1.1.7 mutated regions. Donors skewed white British and female; clonal diversity was possibly underestimated.

Regarding this clone: The antigen is undetermined.

Profiled with immunoSEQ multiplex PCR; TCRdb holds only in-frame clones, not every one. The sample's table shows over 130,000 clones. V lost 4 bases and J 2 bases, leaving 15 bases between the germline ends. Germline-derived CDR1 and CDR2 are LNHDA and SQIVND (reference sequence). The CDR3 sequence is 16 residues long. This sequence joins TRBV19 and TRBJ1-5, with unresolved D. The sample comprised peripheral blood. The sequence came from an adult in good health. The CDR3 reads CASSTKGASGNQPQHF. The CDR3 DNA is TGTGCCAGTAGTACCAAGGGTGCCTCGGGCAATCAGCCCCAGCATTTT. Filled out from reference TRBV19 and TRBJ1-5, the complete variable domain reads DGGITQSPKYLFRKEGQNVTLSCEQNLNHDAMYWYRQDPGQGLRLIYYSQIVNDFQKGDIAEGYSVSREKKESFPLTVTSAQKNPTAFYLCASSTKGASGNQPQHFGDGTRLSIL.